This T cell receptor beta chain was sequenced during a study of control samples from healthy donors and cancer patients. Sequenced by immunoSEQ multiplex PCR; TCRdb stores in-frame clones only, minus some. The sample lists about 130,000 clones, more than 85% seen once, with around 1.7% in the top ten. Germline V lookup: CDR1 MRHNA, CDR2 SNTAGT. V gave up 0 bases and J gave up 4 bases, with 3 bases separating them. CDR3 length equals 13 residues. The sequence was collected from a man aged 18 to 30 in good health. Sequenced input: blood. The chain couples TRBV6-4 to TRBJ2-2; D remains ambiguous. The DNA for the CDR3 is TGTGCCAGCAGTGACTCGCCCACCGGGGAGCTGTTTTTT. Its protein product is CASSDSPTGELFF.